The sequence of this T cell receptor beta chain was determined in a study of blood T cells in healthy people across ages. For the second PCR, which ran for about 6 to 12 cycles, a sample-barcoded 5' primer and a J-beta primer mix were used. MiXCR, applied by TCRdb to the 5' RACE reads, yields one record per CDR3 protein. Among about a million distinct CDR3 sequences listed, around two fifths were seen once. This clonotype was found a few times. No fewer than 6.5 million PBMCs went into each sample. This CDR3 has 15 amino acids. With 5 bases clipped from V and 7 bases from J, the junction kept 9 bases outside the gene matches. CDR1 is MNHEY and CDR2 is SVGAGI in the germline V gene.

Sequenced input: blood. The origin of this receptor is a man between 18 and 35 years old in good health. The chain is built from TRBV6-5 and TRBJ2-1, with 9 positions matching TRBD1. CDR3 sequence: CASSRIDRGMNEQFF. CDR3 nucleotide sequence: TGTGCCAGCAGTCGAATAGACAGGGGGATGAATGAGCAGTTCTTC.